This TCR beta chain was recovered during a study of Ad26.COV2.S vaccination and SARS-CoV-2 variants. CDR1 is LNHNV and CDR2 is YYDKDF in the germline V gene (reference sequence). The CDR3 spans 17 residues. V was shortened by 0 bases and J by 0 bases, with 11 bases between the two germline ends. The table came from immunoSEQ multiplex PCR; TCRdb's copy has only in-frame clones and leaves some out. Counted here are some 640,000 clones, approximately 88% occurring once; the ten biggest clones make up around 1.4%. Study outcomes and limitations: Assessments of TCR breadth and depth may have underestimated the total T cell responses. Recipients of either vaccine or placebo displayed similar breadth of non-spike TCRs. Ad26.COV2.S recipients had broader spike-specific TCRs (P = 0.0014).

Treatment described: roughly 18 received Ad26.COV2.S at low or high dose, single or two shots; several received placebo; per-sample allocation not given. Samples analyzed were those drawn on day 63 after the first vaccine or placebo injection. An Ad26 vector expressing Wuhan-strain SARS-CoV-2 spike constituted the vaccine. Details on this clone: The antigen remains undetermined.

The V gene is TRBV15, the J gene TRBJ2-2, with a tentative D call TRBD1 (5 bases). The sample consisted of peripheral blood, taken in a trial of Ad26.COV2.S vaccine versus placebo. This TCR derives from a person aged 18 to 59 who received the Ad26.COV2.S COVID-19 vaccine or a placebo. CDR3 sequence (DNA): TGTGCCACCAGCAGAGATCGGCAGGGTTCGAACACCGGGGAGCTGTTTTTT. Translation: CATSRDRQGSNTGELFF.